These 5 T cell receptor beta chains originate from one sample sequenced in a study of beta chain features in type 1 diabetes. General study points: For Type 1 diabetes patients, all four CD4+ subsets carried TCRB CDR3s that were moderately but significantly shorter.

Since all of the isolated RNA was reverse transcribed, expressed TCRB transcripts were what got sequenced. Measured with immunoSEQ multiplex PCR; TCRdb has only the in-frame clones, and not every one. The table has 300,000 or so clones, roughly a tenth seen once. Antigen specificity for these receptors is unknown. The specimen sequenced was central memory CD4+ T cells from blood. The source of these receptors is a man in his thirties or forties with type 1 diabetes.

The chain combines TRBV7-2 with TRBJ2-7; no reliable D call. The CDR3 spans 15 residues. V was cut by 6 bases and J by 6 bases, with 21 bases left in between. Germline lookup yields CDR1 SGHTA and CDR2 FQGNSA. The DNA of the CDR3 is TGTGCCAGCAGTCCTCAGGCTCTTCAGGCCGCCGAGCAGTACTTC. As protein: CASSPQALQAAEQYF.

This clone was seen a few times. CDR3: CASSLAGAQPQHF. In DNA form, the CDR3 reads TGTGCCAGCAGCTTAGCGGGGGCTCAGCCCCAGCATTTT. The genes are TRBV7-2 and TRBJ1-5, with D tentatively TRBD1 (6 bases). Germline CDR1 SGHTA, CDR2 FQGNSA. CDR3 length: 13 amino acids. Trimming cost V 0 bases and J 6 bases, with 6 bases left between them.

The DNA for the CDR3 is TGTGCCAGCAGTTACGATGCTACTCGTGACGAAAAACTGTTTTTT. Residues: CASSYDATRDEKLFF. V is TRBV6-5 and J is TRBJ1-4; D not certain. The V end lost 2 bases, the J end lost 8 bases, and 15 bases lay between the germline ends. The CDR3 extends over 15 amino acids. Germline V lookup: CDR1 MNHEY, CDR2 SVGAGI.

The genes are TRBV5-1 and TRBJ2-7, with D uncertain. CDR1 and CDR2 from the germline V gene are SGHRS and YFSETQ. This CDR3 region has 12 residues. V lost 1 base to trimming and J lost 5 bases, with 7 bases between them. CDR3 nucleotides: TGCGCCAGCAGCTTGCGGGTTGACGAGCAGTACTTC. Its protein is CASSLRVDEQYF.

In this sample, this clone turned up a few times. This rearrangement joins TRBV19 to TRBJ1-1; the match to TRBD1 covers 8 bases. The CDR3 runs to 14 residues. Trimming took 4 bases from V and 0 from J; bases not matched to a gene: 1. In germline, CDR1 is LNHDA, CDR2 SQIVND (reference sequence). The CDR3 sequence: CASSRQGLNTEAFF. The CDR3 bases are TGTGCCAGTAGTAGACAGGGGTTGAACACTGAAGCTTTCTTT.